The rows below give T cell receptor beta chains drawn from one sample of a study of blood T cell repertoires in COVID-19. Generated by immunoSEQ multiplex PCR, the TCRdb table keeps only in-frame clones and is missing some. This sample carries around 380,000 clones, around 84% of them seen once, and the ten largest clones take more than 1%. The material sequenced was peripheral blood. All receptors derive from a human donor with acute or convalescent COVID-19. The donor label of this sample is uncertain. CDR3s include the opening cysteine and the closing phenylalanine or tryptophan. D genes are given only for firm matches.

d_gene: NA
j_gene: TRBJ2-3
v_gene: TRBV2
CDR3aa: CASRNSDTQYF

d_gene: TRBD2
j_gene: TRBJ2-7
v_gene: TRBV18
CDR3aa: CASRGPGTSPYEQYF

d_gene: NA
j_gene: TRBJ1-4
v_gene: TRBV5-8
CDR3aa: CASSYLHGGLTNEKLFF

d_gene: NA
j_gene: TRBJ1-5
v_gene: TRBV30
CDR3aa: CAWSAGPNQPQHF

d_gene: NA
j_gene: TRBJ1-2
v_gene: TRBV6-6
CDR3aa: CASSRLWTSSMGHGYTF

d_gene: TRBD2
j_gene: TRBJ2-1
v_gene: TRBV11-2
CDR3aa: CASSSLLGTSGGLYNEQFF

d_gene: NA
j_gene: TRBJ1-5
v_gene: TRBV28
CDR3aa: CASTSGVNQPQHF

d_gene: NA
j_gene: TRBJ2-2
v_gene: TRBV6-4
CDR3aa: CAREHDANTGELFF

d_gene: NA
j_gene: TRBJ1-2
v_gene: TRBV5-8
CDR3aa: CASSLAITVGGYGYTF

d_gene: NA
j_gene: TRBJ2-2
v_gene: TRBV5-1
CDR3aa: CASSFGQPPGELFF

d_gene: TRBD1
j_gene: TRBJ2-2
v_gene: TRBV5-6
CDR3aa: CASSMTGSGELFF

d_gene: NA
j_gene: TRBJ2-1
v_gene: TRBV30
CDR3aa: CAWSVSRDEQFF

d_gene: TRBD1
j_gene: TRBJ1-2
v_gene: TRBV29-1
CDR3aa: CSTTGAGYGYTF

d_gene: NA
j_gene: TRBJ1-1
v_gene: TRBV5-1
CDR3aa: CASSLGQINDEAFF

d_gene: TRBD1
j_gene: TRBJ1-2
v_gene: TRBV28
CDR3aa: CASGWTGLTGYTF

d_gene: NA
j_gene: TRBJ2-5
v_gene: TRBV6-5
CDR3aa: CASSRGTERWETQYF